The 14 T cell receptor beta chains below all came from one sample that was sequenced in a study of blood T cell repertoires in COVID-19. The protocol was immunoSEQ multiplex PCR, while the TCRdb copy is restricted to in-frame clones and leaves out a portion. The repertoire holds approximately 210,000 clones, with about 90% as singletons. Sequencing input: peripheral blood. The receptors here all came from a man aged 35 to 55 with active or convalescent COVID-19.

This clone was detected once. This chain links TRBV28 with TRBJ1-2; D is uncertain. V lost 2 bases and J lost 4, with 5 bases in between. The CDR3 consists of 12 residues. Germline values: CDR1 MDHEN, CDR2 SYDVKM. DNA of the CDR3: TGTGCCAGCAGTTTAAGCCCCTATGGCTACACCTTC. It translates to CASSLSPYGYTF.

The chain couples TRBV6-1 to TRBJ2-5, with D possibly TRBD2 on 5 matching bases. The length of the CDR3 is 16 residues. Trimming left V 2 bases short and J 7 bases short, with 20 bases between. Germline values: CDR1 MNHNS, CDR2 SASEGT. CDR3 loop: CASSESPPSPGGTQYF. The CDR3 DNA reads as TGTGCCAGCAGTGAAAGCCCCCCATCCCCCGGAGGGACCCAGTACTTC.

The chain recombines TRBV27 with TRBJ1-3; no clear D. CDR3 length equals 12 residues. The germline gives CDR1 MNHEY, CDR2 SMNVEV (reference sequence). Trimming stripped 9 bases from V and 4 bases from J, with 10 bases between. The CDR3 loop reads CASLTTGNTIYF. The CDR3 nucleotides read TGTGCCAGTTTGACAACAGGAAACACCATATATTTT.

This chain links TRBV30 with TRBJ1-5, with D hard to call. CDR1 and CDR2 (germline): GTSNPN, SVGIG (reference sequence). The CDR3 contains 14 residues. With 2 bases removed from V and 6 bases from J, the gap between germline ends came to 14 bases. The CDR3 is CAWSKAVGSQPQHF. CDR3 in DNA: TGTGCCTGGAGTAAGGCGGTAGGATCTCAGCCCCAGCATTTT.

The chain joins TRBV4-2 to TRBJ2-7; D remains ambiguous. The CDR3 is 17 amino acids. Trimming left V 1 base short and J 4 bases short, with 20 bases between. The germline V gene has CDR1 LGHNA and CDR2 YNFKEQ. The CDR3 loop is CASSQVSRLPILYEQYF. The CDR3 nucleotides read TGTGCCAGCAGCCAAGTCTCGCGACTCCCCATCTTATACGAGCAGTACTTC.

The chain couples TRBV9 to TRBJ2-2; 10 nucleotides line up with TRBD2. Trimming took 4 bases from V and 1 from J; bases not matched to a gene: 4. The germline gives CDR1 SGDLS, CDR2 YYNGEE. The CDR3 extends over 16 amino acids. The CDR3 reads CASSFRTSGNTGELFF. In DNA, the CDR3 is TGTGCCAGCAGCTTTCGGACTAGCGGGAACACCGGGGAGCTGTTTTTT. Using reference TRBV9 and TRBJ2-2 for the parts outside the CDR3, the full variable domain is DSGVTQTPKHLITATGQRVTLRCSPRSGDLSVYWYQQSLDQGLQFLIQYYNGEERAKGNILERFSAQQFPDLHSELNLSSLELGDSALYFCASSFRTSGNTGELFFGEGSRLTVL.

The rearrangement uses TRBV24-1 and TRBJ2-7, with unresolved D. Trimming took 5 bases from V and 2 from J, leaving 12 bases between them. Germline V lookup: CDR1 KGHDR, CDR2 SFDVKD. The CDR3 loop spans 14 amino acids. As DNA, the CDR3 is TGTGCCACCAGTGCCCAATCTGGAGCCTACGAGCAGTACTTC. Protein product: CATSAQSGAYEQYF.

The chain recombines TRBV2 with TRBJ2-7; D is perhaps TRBD1 (6 bases). In germline, CDR1 is SNHLY, CDR2 FYNNEI. This CDR3 spans 14 amino acids. V was cut by 4 bases and J by 2 bases, with 12 bases left in between. The CDR3 region is CASSGTAVPYEQYF. In nucleotides, the CDR3 is TGTGCCAGCAGTGGGACAGCGGTGCCCTACGAGCAGTACTTC.

CDR3 sequence (DNA): TGCAGCGTTGAAGAACGAGACAGGGGCCTTGTAGCTTTCTTT. Encoded protein: CSVEERDRGLVAFF. V is TRBV29-1 and J is TRBJ1-1; TRBD1 aligns across 8 bases. Germline CDR1 and CDR2: SQVTM and ANQGSEA. The J segment lost 10 bases and the V segment lost 0 bases, leaving 10 bases of the junction unmatched. This CDR3 has 14 amino acids.

This rearrangement joins TRBV9 to TRBJ2-7; D possibly corresponds to TRBD2 (6 bases). Germline CDR1 and CDR2: SGDLS and YYNGEE. This CDR3 is built from 17 residues. V dropped 3 bases and J dropped 1 base, with 20 bases sitting between them. The CDR3 here is CASSGPYSGQTSYEQYF. As DNA, the CDR3 is TGTGCCAGCAGCGGACCCTATAGCGGACAAACTTCCTACGAGCAGTACTTC.

The genes are TRBV30 and TRBJ1-4; 9 nucleotides agree with TRBD1. This CDR3 has 15 amino acids. Losses at the gene ends were 2 bases for V and 7 bases for J; bases not matched to a gene: 8. Germline assignment: CDR1 GTSNPN and CDR2 SVGIG (reference sequence). CDR3 nucleotides: TGTGCCTGGAGTCCGGGGACAGGGCGGGGTGAAAAACTGTTTTTT. As protein: CAWSPGTGRGEKLFF.

This chain joins TRBV12-3 or TRBV12-4 and TRBJ2-7, with D uncertain. V shed 0 bases and J shed 6 bases, with 6 bases lying between them. This CDR3 region has 12 residues. Written as DNA, the CDR3 is TGTGCCAGCAGTTTAGCTAGGAGCGAGCAGTACTTC. Translation: CASSLARSEQYF.

This clone has only one observation. The chain couples TRBV19 to TRBJ2-5, with TRBD2 identical over 7 bases. This CDR3 is 15 amino acids long. Trimming at V came to 7 bases and at J to 5 bases, leaving 13 bases not matched to a gene. Germline loops: CDR1 LNHDA, CDR2 SQIVND (reference sequence). The CDR3 reads CASTGSRGGTETQYF. In DNA form, the CDR3 reads TGTGCCAGTACGGGTTCCCGCGGGGGAACCGAGACCCAGTACTTC.

This chain joins TRBV11-2 and TRBJ1-2, with 7 positions matching TRBD1. V lost 6 bases to trimming and J lost 8 bases; unmatched junction nucleotides: 9. This CDR3 spans 13 amino acids. Germline assignment: CDR1 SGHAT and CDR2 FQNNGV. The CDR3 DNA reads TGTGCCAGCAGTTATGACAGGGCATGGGGCTACACCTTC. This encodes CASSYDRAWGYTF.